One sample yielded the 7 T cell receptor beta chains listed below, sequenced in a study of blood T cell repertoires in COVID-19. The repertoire was sequenced with immunoSEQ multiplex PCR; TCRdb's copy has only in-frame clones and lacks some. The table lists about 150,000 clones, approximately 80% of them singletons. Source material: peripheral blood. The receptors were sampled from a man in his sixties with active or convalescent COVID-19.

The chain is built from TRBV28 and TRBJ1-1; weak D call: TRBD1 (5 bases). The CDR3 has 12 amino acids. Germline V lookup: CDR1 MDHEN, CDR2 SYDVKM. V lost 8 bases and J 5 bases, leaving 12 bases between the germline ends. CDR3: CASLRGDTEAFF. The CDR3 DNA is TGTGCCAGCCTCCGGGGGGATACTGAAGCTTTCTTT.

This chain uses TRBV28 with TRBJ1-2, with 8 bases matching TRBD1. V shed 7 bases, J shed 0 bases, and the junction held 10 bases outside the gene matches. The CDR3 length is 16 residues. CDR1 and CDR2 (germline): MDHEN, SYDVKM. CDR3 amino acids: CASNSPGQGANYGYTF. The CDR3 DNA reads as TGTGCCAGCAACTCCCCAGGACAGGGCGCTAACTATGGCTACACCTTC.

The CDR3 DNA reads TGTGCCACCAGTGACGTCCTGCGGGCTAGCGTCAATGAGCAGTTCTTC. Its translation is CATSDVLRASVNEQFF. This chain joins TRBV24-1 and TRBJ2-1; D is perhaps TRBD2 (6 bases). The CDR3 spans 16 residues. CDR1 is KGHDR, CDR2 SFDVKD, per germline. V dropped 4 bases and J dropped 6 bases, with 18 bases sitting between them.

V usage is TRBV7-9 and J usage is TRBJ1-2; 7 nucleotides line up with TRBD1. The trim removed 9 bases at V and 5 bases at J, leaving 6 bases unmatched. This CDR3 is built from 12 residues. Germline assignment: CDR1 SEHNR and CDR2 FQNEAQ (reference sequence). CDR3 nucleotide sequence: TGTGCCAGTAGAGGGACAGCATATGGCTACACCTTC. It codes for CASRGTAYGYTF.

This clone was found once. The chain couples TRBV2 to TRBJ1-3; D is uncertain. Germline-derived CDR1 and CDR2 are SNHLY and FYNNEI. Between the trimmed V and J ends, which lost 1 base and 7 bases, there was a span of 14 bases. This CDR3 comprises 15 residues. The CDR3 nucleotides read TGTGCCAGCAGTGAAGGTGGCAGCTGGGAGAACACCATATATTTT. The encoded protein is CASSEGGSWENTIYF. Supplemented by reference TRBV2 and TRBJ1-3, the full variable domain reads EPEVTQTPSHQVTQMGQEVILRCVPISNHLYFYWYRQILGQKVEFLVSFYNNEISEKSEIFDDQFSVERPDGSNFTLKIRSTKLEDSAMYFCASSEGGSWENTIYFGEGSWLTVV.

The table lists this clone with a count of one. This sequence joins TRBV27 and TRBJ1-1; 7 nucleotides match TRBD1. The CDR3 has 13 residues. The junction had 6 bases not matched to a gene; V was cut back by 5 bases and J by 6 bases. In germline, CDR1 is MNHEY, CDR2 SMNVEV (reference sequence). The CDR3 loop reads CASSDRVVPEAFF. The CDR3 DNA reads TGTGCCAGCAGTGACAGGGTGGTTCCTGAAGCTTTCTTT.

The genes are TRBV28 and TRBJ2-5; possible D gene TRBD1, 5 bases. Trimming cost V 0 bases and J 4 bases, with 15 bases left between them. Germline V lookup: CDR1 MDHEN, CDR2 SYDVKM. The CDR3 length is 16 residues. CDR3 in amino acids: CASSLWPGHIAETQYF. CDR3 in DNA: TGTGCCAGCAGTTTATGGCCAGGGCATATTGCAGAGACCCAGTACTTC.